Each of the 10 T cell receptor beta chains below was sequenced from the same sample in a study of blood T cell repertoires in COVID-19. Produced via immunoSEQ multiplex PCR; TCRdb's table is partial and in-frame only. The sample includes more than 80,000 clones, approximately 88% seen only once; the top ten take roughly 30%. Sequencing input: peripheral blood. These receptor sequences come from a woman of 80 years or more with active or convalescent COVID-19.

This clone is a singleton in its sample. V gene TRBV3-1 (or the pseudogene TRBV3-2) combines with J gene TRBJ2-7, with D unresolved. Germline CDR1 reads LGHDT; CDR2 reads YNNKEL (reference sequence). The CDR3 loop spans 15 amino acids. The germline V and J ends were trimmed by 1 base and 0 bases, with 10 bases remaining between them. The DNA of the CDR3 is TGTGCCAGCAGCCAAGCTACTTCCTACTCCTACGAGCAGTACTTC. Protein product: CASSQATSYSYEQYF.

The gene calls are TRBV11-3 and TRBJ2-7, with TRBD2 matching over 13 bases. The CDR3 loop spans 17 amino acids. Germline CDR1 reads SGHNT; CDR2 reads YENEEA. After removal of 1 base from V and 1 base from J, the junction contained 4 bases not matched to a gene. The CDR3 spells CASSLGSTSGGSYEQYF. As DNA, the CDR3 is TGTGCCAGCAGCTTAGGGTCGACTAGCGGGGGGTCCTACGAGCAGTACTTC.

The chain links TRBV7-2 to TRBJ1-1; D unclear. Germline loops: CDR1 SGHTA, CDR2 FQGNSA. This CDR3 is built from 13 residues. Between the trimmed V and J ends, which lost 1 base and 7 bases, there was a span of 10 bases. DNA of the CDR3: TGTGCCAGCAGCTTAGGCGGCGGGTTTGAAGCTTTCTTT. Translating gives CASSLGGGFEAFF.

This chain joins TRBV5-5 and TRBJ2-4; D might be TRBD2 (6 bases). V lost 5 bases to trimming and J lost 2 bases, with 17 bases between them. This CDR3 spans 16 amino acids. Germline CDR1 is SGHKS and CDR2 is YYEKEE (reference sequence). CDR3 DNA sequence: TGTGCCAGCAGTTTCGACCTGGGACTTCCCAAAAACATTCAGTACTTC. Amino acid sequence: CASSFDLGLPKNIQYF.

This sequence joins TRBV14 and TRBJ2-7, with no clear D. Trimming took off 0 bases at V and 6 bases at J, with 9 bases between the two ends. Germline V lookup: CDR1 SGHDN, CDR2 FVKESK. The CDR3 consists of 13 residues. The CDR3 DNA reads TGTGCCAGCAGCCAAGATCTAGATTCCGAGCAGTACTTC. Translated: CASSQDLDSEQYF.

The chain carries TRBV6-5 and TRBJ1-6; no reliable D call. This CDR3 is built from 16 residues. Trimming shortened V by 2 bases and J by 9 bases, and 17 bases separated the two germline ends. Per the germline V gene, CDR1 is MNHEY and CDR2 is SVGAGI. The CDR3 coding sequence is TGTGCCAGCAGTTACAACTCAGTACGGGGTGGTTCACCCCTCCACTTT. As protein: CASSYNSVRGGSPLHF.

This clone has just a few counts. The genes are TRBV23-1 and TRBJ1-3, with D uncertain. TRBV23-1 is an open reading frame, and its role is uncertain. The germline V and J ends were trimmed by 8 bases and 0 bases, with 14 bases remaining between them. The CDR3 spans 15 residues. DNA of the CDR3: TGCGCCAGCGCCCACCGACGGGGCTCTGGAAACACCATATATTTT. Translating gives CASAHRRGSGNTIYF.

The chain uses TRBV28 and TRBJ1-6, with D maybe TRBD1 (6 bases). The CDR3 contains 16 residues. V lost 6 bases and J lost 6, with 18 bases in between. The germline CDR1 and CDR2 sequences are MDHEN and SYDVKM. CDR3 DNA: TGTGCCAGCAGAACAGGACAGAGACTTCCTAATTCACCCCTCCACTTT. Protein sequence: CASRTGQRLPNSPLHF.

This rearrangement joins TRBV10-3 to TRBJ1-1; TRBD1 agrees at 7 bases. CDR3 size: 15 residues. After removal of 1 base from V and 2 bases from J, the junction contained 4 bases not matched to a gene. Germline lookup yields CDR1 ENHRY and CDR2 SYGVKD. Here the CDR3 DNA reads TGTGCCATCAGTGAGTGGGACAGAAAAAACACTGAAGCTTTCTTT. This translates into CAISEWDRKNTEAFF.

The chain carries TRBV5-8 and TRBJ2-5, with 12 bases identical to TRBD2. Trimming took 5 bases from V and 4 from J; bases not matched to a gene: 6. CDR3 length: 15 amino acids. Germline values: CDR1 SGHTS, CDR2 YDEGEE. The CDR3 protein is CASSRGLAGLETQYF. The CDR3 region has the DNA TGTGCCAGCAGTCGCGGACTAGCGGGGTTAGAGACCCAGTACTTC.